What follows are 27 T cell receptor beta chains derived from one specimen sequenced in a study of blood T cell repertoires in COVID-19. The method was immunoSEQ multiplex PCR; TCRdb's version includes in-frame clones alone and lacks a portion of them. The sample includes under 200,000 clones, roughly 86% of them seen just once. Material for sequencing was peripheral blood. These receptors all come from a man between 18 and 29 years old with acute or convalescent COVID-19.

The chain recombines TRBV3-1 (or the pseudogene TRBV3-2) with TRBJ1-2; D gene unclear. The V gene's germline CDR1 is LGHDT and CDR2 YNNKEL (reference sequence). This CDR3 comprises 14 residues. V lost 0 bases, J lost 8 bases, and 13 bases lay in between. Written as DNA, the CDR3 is TGTGCCAGCAGCCAAGAAGCAAGGGCGGGGGGCTACACCTTC. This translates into CASSQEARAGGYTF.

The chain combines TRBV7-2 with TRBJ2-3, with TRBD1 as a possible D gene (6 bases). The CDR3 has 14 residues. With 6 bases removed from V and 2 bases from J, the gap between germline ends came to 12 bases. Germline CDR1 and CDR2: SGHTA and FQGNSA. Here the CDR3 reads CASRSRDNTDTQYF. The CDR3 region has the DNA TGTGCCAGCAGGAGCCGGGACAACACAGATACGCAGTATTTT.

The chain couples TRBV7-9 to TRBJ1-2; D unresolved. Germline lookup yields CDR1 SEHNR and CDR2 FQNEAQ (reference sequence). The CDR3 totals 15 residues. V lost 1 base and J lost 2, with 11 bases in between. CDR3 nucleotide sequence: TGTGCCAGCAGCTTAGGTTCAGGTGTAAACTATGGCTACACCTTC. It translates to CASSLGSGVNYGYTF.

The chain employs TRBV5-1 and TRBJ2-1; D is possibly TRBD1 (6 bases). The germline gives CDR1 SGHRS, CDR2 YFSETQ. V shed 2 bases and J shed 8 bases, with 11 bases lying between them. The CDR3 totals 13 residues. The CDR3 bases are TGCGCCAGCAGCTTCGAGGGGGTAGATGAGCAGTTCTTC. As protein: CASSFEGVDEQFF.

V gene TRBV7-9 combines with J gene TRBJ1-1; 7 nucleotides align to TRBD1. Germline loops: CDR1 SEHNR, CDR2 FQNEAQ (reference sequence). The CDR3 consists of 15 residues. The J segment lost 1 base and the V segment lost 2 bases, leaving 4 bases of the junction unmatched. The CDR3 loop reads CASSLMGQPNTEAFF. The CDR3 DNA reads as TGTGCCAGCAGCTTAATGGGACAGCCGAACACTGAAGCTTTCTTT.

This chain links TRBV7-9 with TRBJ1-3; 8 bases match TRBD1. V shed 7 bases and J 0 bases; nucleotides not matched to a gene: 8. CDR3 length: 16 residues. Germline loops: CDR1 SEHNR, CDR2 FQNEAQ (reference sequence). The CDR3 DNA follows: TGTGCCAGCATCCAGCCAGGGGGCGACTCTGGAAACACCATATATTTT. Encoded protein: CASIQPGGDSGNTIYF.

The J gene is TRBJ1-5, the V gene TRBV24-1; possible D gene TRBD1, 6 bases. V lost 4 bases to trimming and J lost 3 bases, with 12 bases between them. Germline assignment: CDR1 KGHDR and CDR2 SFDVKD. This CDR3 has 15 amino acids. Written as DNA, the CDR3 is TGTGCCACCAGTGACCGCGACAGGCCCAATCAGCCCCAGCATTTT. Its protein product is CATSDRDRPNQPQHF.

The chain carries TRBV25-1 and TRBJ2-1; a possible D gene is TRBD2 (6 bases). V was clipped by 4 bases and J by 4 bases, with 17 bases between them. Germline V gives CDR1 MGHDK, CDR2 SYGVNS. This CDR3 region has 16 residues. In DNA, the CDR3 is TGTGCCAGCAGTGTCCTCGTCCGGGGGTCTTACAATGAGCAGTTCTTC. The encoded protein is CASSVLVRGSYNEQFF. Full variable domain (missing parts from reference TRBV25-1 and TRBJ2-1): EADIYQTPRYLVIGTGKKITLECSQTMGHDKMYWYQQDPGMELHLIHYSYGVNSTEKGDLSSESTVSRIRTEHFPLTLESARPSHTSQYLCASSVLVRGSYNEQFFGPGTRLTVL.

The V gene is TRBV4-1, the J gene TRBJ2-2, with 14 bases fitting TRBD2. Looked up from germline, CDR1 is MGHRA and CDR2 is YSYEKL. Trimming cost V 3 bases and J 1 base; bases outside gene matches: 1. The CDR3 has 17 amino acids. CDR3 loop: CASSHGLAGGNTGELFF. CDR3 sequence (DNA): TGCGCCAGCAGCCATGGACTAGCGGGGGGGAACACCGGGGAGCTGTTTTTT.

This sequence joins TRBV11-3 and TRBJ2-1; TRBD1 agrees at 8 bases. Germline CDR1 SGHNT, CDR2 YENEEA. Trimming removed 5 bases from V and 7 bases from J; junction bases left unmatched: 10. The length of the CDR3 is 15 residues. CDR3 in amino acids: CASSPRLGQANEQFF. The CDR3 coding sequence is TGTGCCAGCAGCCCCCGGCTGGGACAGGCAAATGAGCAGTTCTTC.

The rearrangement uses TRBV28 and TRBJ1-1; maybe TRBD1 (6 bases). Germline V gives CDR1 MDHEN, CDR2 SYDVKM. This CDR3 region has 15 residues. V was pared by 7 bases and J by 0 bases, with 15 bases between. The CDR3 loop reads CASTAAGAVNTEAFF. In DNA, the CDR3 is TGTGCCAGCACTGCCGCAGGGGCGGTGAACACTGAAGCTTTCTTT.

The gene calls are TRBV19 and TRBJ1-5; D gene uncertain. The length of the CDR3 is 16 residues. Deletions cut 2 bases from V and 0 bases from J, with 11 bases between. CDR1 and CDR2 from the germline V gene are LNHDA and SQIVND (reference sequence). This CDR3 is CASSIFHTNSNQPQHF. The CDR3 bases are TGTGCCAGTAGTATATTTCACACTAATAGCAATCAGCCCCAGCATTTT.

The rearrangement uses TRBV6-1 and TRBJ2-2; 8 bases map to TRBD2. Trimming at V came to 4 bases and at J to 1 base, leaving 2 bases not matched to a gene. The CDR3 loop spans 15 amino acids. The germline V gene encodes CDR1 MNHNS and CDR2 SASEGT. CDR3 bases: TGTGCCAGCAGTGGGGGACTAGTGAACACCGGGGAGCTGTTTTTT. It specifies CASSGGLVNTGELFF.

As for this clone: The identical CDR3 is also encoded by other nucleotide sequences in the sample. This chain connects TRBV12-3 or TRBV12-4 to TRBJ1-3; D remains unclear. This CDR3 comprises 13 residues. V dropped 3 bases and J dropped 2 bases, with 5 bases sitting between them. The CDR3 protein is CASSLRTGNTIYF. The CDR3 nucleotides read TGTGCCAGCAGTTTGAGAACTGGAAACACCATATATTTT.

The CDR3 loop is CASSLRFLSQETQYF. CDR3 in DNA: TGTGCCAGCTCACTCAGGTTTTTAAGCCAGGAGACCCAGTACTTC. This chain uses TRBV18 with TRBJ2-5; D is ambiguous. V lost 4 bases and J lost 5, with 17 bases in between. This CDR3 is built from 15 residues. CDR1 and CDR2 from the germline V gene are KGHSH and LQKENI.

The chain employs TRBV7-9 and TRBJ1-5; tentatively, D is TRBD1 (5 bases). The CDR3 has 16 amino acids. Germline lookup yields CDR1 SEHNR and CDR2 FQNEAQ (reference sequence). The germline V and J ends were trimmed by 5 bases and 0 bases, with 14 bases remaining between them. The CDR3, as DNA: TGTGCCAGCAGCCCCCAAGGGGCGGATAGCAATCAGCCCCAGCATTTT. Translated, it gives CASSPQGADSNQPQHF.

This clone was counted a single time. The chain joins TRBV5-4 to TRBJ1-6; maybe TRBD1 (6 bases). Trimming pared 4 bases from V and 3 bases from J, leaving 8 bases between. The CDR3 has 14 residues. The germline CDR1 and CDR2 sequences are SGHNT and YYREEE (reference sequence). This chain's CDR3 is CASSQDSYNSPLHF. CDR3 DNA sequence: TGTGCCAGCAGCCAGGACAGCTATAATTCACCCCTCCACTTT.

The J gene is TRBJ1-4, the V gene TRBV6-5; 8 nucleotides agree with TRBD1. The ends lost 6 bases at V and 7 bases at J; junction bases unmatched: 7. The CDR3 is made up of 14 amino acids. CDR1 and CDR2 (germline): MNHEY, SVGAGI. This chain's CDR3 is CASRADRGAEKLFF. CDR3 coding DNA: TGTGCCAGCAGAGCCGACAGGGGAGCTGAAAAACTGTTTTTT.

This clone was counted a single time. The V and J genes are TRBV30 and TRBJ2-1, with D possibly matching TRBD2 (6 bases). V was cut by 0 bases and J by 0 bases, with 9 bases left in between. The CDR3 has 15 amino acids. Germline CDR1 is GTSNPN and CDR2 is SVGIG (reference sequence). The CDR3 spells CAWSVPGSSYNEQFF. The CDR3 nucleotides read TGTGCCTGGAGTGTACCCGGGAGCTCCTACAATGAGCAGTTCTTC.

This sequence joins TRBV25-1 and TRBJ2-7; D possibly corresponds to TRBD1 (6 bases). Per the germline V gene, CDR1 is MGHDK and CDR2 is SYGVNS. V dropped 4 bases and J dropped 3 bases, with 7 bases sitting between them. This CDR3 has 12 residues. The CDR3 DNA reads TGTGCCAGCAGTGTACAGGGCTACGAGCAGTACTTC. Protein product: CASSVQGYEQYF.

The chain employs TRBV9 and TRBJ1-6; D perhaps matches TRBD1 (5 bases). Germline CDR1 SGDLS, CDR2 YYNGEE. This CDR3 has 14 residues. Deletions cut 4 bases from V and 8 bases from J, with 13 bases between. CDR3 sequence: CASSSVGGDSPLHF. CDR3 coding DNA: TGTGCCAGCAGCTCAGTGGGGGGTGATTCACCCCTCCACTTT.

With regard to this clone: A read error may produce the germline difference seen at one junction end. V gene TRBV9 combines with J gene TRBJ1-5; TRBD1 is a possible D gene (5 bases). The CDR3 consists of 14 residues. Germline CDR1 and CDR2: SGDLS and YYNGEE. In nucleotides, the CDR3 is TGTGCCAGCAGCGTTGACTGGGGCAACCAGCCCCAGCATTTT. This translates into CASSVDWGNQPQHF.

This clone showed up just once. CDR3 sequence: CASRRQGDTEAFF. As DNA, the CDR3 is TGTGCCAGCAGGCGACAGGGCGACACTGAAGCTTTCTTT. J is TRBJ1-1 and V is TRBV6-5; 7 nucleotides agree with TRBD1. The germline V gene has CDR1 MNHEY and CDR2 SVGAGI. The ends lost 6 bases at V and 3 bases at J; junction bases unmatched: 4. This CDR3 contains 13 residues.

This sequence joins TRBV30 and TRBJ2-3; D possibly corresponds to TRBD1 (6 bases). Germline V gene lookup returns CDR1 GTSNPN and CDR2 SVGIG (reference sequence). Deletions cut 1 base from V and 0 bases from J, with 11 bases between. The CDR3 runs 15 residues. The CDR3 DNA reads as TGTGCCTGGAGTGCGACAGGCACTAGCACAGATACGCAGTATTTT. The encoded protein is CAWSATGTSTDTQYF.

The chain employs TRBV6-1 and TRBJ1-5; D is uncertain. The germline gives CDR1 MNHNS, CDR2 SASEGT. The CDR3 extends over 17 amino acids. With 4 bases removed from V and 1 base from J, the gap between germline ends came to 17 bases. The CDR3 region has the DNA TGTGCCAGCAGTGGACGAGGTGGGCGGAGGAGCAATCAGCCCCAGCATTTT. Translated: CASSGRGGRRSNQPQHF.

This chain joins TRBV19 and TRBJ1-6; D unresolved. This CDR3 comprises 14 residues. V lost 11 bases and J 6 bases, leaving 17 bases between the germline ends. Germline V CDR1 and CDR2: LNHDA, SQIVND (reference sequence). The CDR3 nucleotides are TGTGCCCTTCGACTGGCCGCAATTAATTCACCCCTCCACTTT. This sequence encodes CALRLAAINSPLHF. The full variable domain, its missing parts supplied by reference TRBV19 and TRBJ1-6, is DGGITQSPKYLFRKEGQNVTLSCEQNLNHDAMYWYRQDPGQGLRLIYYSQIVNDFQKGDIAEGYSVSREKKESFPLTVTSAQKNPTAFYLCALRLAAINSPLHFGNGTRLTVT.

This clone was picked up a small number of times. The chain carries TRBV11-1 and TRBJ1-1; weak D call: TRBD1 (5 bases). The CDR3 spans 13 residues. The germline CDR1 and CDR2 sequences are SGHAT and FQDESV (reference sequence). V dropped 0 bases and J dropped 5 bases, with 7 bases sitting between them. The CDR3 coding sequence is TGTGCCAGCAGCTTAGCGCGGGGGACTGAAGCTTTCTTT. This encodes CASSLARGTEAFF.